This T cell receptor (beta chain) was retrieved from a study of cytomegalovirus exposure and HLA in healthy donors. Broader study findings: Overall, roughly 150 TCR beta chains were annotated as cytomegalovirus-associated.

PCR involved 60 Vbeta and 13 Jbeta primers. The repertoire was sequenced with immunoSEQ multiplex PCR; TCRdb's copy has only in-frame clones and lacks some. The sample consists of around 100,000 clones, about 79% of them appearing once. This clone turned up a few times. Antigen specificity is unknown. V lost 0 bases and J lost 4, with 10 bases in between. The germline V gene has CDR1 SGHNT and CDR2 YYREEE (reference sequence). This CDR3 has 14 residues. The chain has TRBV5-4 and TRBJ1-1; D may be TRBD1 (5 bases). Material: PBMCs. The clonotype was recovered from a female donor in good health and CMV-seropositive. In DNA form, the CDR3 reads TGTGCCAGCAGCTTGGTTTCGGGGGGCACTGAAGCTTTCTTT. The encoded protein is CASSLVSGGTEAFF.